The 28 T cell receptor beta chains below all came from one sample that was sequenced in a study of regulatory T cells in long-lasting Graves disease. For TCR beta, libraries came from iRepertoire HTBI primers and Arm-PCR of CDR3 regions. MiXCR was run by TCRdb on the multiplex PCR reads, yielding one entry per CDR3 protein. Of 620,000 or so distinct CDR3 sequences listed, 16% are singletons. Time point denoted: newly diagnosed GD, antithyroid drugs for less than 3 months. RNA from PBMCs was the source of the TCR library. The same sample was also studied in work on T cells in Graves' hyperthyroidism and ophthalmopathy.

Sequenced material: peripheral blood mononuclear cells (PBMCs), taken at new diagnosis, from a patient treated with antithyroid drugs. These receptors originate from a young woman with Graves disease.

This rearrangement joins TRBV5-4 to TRBJ2-6; tentatively, D is TRBD2 (6 bases). CDR3 length: 17 amino acids. V was pared by 4 bases and J by 0 bases, with 14 bases between. Germline values: CDR1 SGHNT, CDR2 YYREEE (reference sequence). The CDR3 sequence: CASSRGSRSSGANVLTF. The DNA for the CDR3 is TGTGCCAGCAGCCGGGGGTCCAGGAGCTCTGGGGCCAACGTCCTGACTTTC.

This clonotype was counted a few times. This rearrangement joins TRBV7-2 to TRBJ2-1, with TRBD2 matching 11 bases. The germline CDR1 and CDR2 sequences are SGHTA and FQGNSA. The V gene end was trimmed by 5 bases and the J gene end by 10 bases; junction bases not matched to a gene: 10. The CDR3 sequence is 15 residues long. CDR3 protein: CASSTTSGSRGEQFF. The CDR3 nucleotides are TGTGCCAGCAGCACTACTAGCGGGAGCCGGGGAGAGCAGTTCTTC.

About this clonotype itself: One base away lies a much larger clone, so this may be a sequencing read error. The chain has TRBV28 and TRBJ2-6; D gene uncertain. Germline CDR1 and CDR2: MDHEN and SYDVKM. This CDR3 comprises 15 residues. The CDR3 bases are TGTGCCGGCAGTTTATACCTCTCTGGGGCCAACGTCCTGACTTTC. As protein: CAGSLYLSGANVLTF. The variable domain in full, completed from reference TRBV28 and TRBJ2-6, reads DVKVTQSSRYLVKRTGEKVFLECVQDMDHENMFWYRQDPGLGLRLIYFSYDVKMKEKGDIPEGYSVSREKKERFSLILESASTNQTSMYLCAGSLYLSGANVLTFGAGSRLTVL.

This clonotype was detected only a few times. The rearrangement joins TRBV5-1 to TRBJ2-7; TRBD1 is a possible D gene (5 bases). CDR1 is SGHRS and CDR2 is YFSETQ in the germline V gene. This CDR3 contains 14 residues. Trimming shortened V by 4 bases and J by 5 bases, and 16 bases separated the two germline ends. The CDR3 region has the DNA TGCGCCAGCAGCCCCCAGGGAATCCCCAACGAGCAGTACTTC. Amino acids: CASSPQGIPNEQYF.

The genes are TRBV4-2 and TRBJ1-4; D perhaps matches TRBD1 (5 bases). Trimming cost V 2 bases and J 1 base, with 11 bases left between them. Germline values: CDR1 LGHNA, CDR2 YNFKEQ. The CDR3 is 16 residues long. The CDR3 protein is CASSQNTGETNEKLFF. CDR3 DNA sequence: TGTGCCAGCAGCCAAAACACGGGGGAAACTAATGAAAAACTGTTTTTT.

This clonotype was seen at least ten times. This chain connects TRBV5-5 to TRBJ1-1; a possible D gene is TRBD1 (5 bases). The V gene lost 4 bases and the J gene lost 1 base, with 11 bases spanning the gap. There are 14 residues in the CDR3. Germline V CDR1 and CDR2: SGHKS, YYEKEE (reference sequence). The CDR3 sequence is CASSGGPQNTEAFF. As DNA, the CDR3 is TGTGCCAGCAGCGGGGGACCTCAGAACACTGAAGCTTTCTTT. The full variable domain, in which reference TRBV5-5 and TRBJ1-1 provide the parts outside the CDR3, is DAGVTQSPTHLIKTRGQQVTLRCSPISGHKSVSWYQQVLGQGPQFIFQYYEKEERGRGNFPDRFSARQFPNYSSELNVNALLLGDSALYLCASSGGPQNTEAFFGQGTRLTVV.

This clonotype was seen a few times. This sequence joins TRBV6-2 or TRBV6-3 and TRBJ2-3; 9 bases fit TRBD1. Looked up from germline, CDR1 is MNHEY and CDR2 is SVGEGT. V trimming: 6 bases; J trimming: 0 bases; junction bases outside the gene matches: 4. The length of the CDR3 is 15 residues. Here the CDR3 reads CASSKGQGSTDTQYF. The CDR3, as DNA: TGTGCCAGCAGCAAAGGACAGGGGAGCACAGATACGCAGTATTTT.

This clonotype has a count of ten or more. The rearrangement uses TRBV18 and TRBJ1-1; TRBD1 might be the D (5 bases). The V end lost 8 bases, the J end lost 5 bases, and 18 bases lay between the germline ends. CDR1 is KGHSH, CDR2 LQKENI, per germline. CDR3 length: 14 amino acids. CDR3 sequence (DNA): TGTGCCAGCAGCCCCTCCGGGGGAGGGACTGAAGCTTTCTTT. It yields the protein CASSPSGGGTEAFF.

This clonotype was found a few times. The V call is TRBV30, the J call TRBJ2-2, with 14 bases matching TRBD2. Germline V gene lookup returns CDR1 GTSNPN and CDR2 SVGIG (reference sequence). The CDR3 runs 16 residues. The V segment lost 3 bases and the J segment 9 bases; nucleotides outside the gene matches: 9. The CDR3 DNA sequence: TGTGCCTGGAGGGACAGACTAGCGGGAGGGCCATGGGAGCTGTTTTTT. This gives the protein CAWRDRLAGGPWELFF. Full variable domain (missing parts from reference TRBV30 and TRBJ2-2): SQTIHQWPATLVQPVGSPLSLECTVEGTSNPNLYWYRQAAGRGLQLLFYSVGIGQISSEVPQNLSASRPQDRQFILSSKKLLLSDSGFYLCAWRDRLAGGPWELFFGEGSRLTVL.

This chain links TRBV5-1 with TRBJ2-7; 9 bases line up with TRBD1. Trimming at V came to 5 bases and at J to 2 bases, leaving 8 bases not matched to a gene. Germline loops: CDR1 SGHRS, CDR2 YFSETQ. CDR3 length: 15 residues. The CDR3 coding sequence is TGCGCCAGCAGACCAACGACAGGGGGAGCCTACGAGCAGTACTTC. It encodes CASRPTTGGAYEQYF.

The sample holds many counts of this clonotype. The chain carries TRBV28 and TRBJ1-2, with 11 bases aligning to TRBD1. CDR3 length: 19 amino acids. CDR1 and CDR2 (germline): MDHEN, SYDVKM. The J segment lost 7 bases and the V segment lost 6 bases, leaving 22 bases of the junction unmatched. This CDR3 reads CASSHGSSLGDRGFAGYTF. The CDR3 DNA reads as TGTGCCAGCAGCCACGGGAGTTCTTTAGGGGACAGGGGGTTTGCTGGCTACACCTTC.

CDR3 protein: CASSPDRTAEQYF. In DNA form, the CDR3 reads TGTGCCAGCAGCCCGGACCGTACCGCCGAGCAGTACTTC. This chain joins TRBV5-6 and TRBJ2-7; no clear D. CDR3 length: 13 residues. The germline V and J ends were trimmed by 4 bases and 6 bases, with 14 bases remaining between them. Germline V lookup: CDR1 SGHDT, CDR2 YYEEEE.

In its sample, this clonotype was seen many times. This chain connects TRBV30 to TRBJ1-1; tentatively, D is TRBD1 (5 bases). Between the trimmed V and J ends, which lost 0 bases and 6 bases, there was a span of 20 bases. This CDR3 region has 16 residues. CDR1 and CDR2 (germline): GTSNPN, SVGIG (reference sequence). CDR3 loop: CAWSVPGSPRVPEAFF. CDR3 nucleotide sequence: TGTGCCTGGAGTGTACCAGGGTCTCCCAGGGTTCCTGAAGCTTTCTTT.

This clonotype showed up many times. The chain carries TRBV9 and TRBJ1-2; D is unresolved. In germline, CDR1 is SGDLS, CDR2 YYNGEE. This CDR3 contains 11 residues. The ends were cut back, 5 bases at V and 8 bases at J, with 10 bases in the middle. In DNA form, the CDR3 reads TGTGCCAGCAGGTGGGAATACGGCTACACCTTC. Its protein is CASRWEYGYTF. The variable domain in full, completed from reference TRBV9 and TRBJ1-2, reads DSGVTQTPKHLITATGQRVTLRCSPRSGDLSVYWYQQSLDQGLQFLIQYYNGEERAKGNILERFSAQQFPDLHSELNLSSLELGDSALYFCASRWEYGYTFGSGTRLTVV.

The sample holds many counts of this clonotype. J is TRBJ1-2 and V is TRBV20-1; D not resolved. Trimming cost V 6 bases and J 13 bases, with 15 bases left between them. CDR3 length: 10 residues. The germline V gene encodes CDR1 DFQATT and CDR2 SNEGSKA (reference sequence). The CDR3 DNA reads as TGCAGTGCCTCTATCTACCCTGGCACCTTC. Amino acid sequence: CSASIYPGTF.

Points on this clonotype: A much bigger clone sits one base away, suggesting this may be a read error. The CDR3 DNA sequence: TGTGCCACCAGCAGAGTTGGGACTAGGCCCAATGAGAAGTTCTTC. Amino acid sequence: CATSRVGTRPNEKFF. The chain links TRBV15 to TRBJ2-1; 8 bases fit TRBD2. The CDR3 totals 15 residues. Germline values: CDR1 LNHNV, CDR2 YYDKDF (reference sequence). The entire variable domain, with the rest obtained from reference TRBV15 and TRBJ2-1, is as follows: DAMVIQNPRYQVTQFGKPVTLSCSQTLNHNVMYWYQQKSSQAPKLLFHYYDKDFNNEADTPDNFQSRRPNTSFCFLDIRSPGLGDTAMYLCATSRVGTRPNEKFFGPGTRLTVL.

This clonotype was observed once. This chain joins TRBV5-1 and TRBJ2-7; 9 positions match TRBD2. CDR1 is SGHRS and CDR2 is YFSETQ in the germline V gene. This CDR3 has 16 amino acids. The ends lost 0 bases at V and 4 bases at J; junction bases unmatched: 8. The DNA for the CDR3 is TGCGCCAGCAGCTTGGGACCTAGCGGGACTAGTTACGAGCAGTACTTC. This sequence encodes CASSLGPSGTSYEQYF.

The rearrangement joins TRBV10-2 to TRBJ2-1, with D maybe TRBD1 (5 bases). CDR1 WSHSY and CDR2 SAAADI come from the germline V gene. The CDR3 has 14 residues. V dropped 11 bases and J dropped 3 bases, with 17 bases sitting between them. For the CDR3, the DNA is TGCGCCTCGACCCGAGCAGGGCTCTACAATGAGCAGTTCTTC. Protein product: CASTRAGLYNEQFF.

This chain uses TRBV5-1 with TRBJ2-1, with TRBD2 matching over 13 bases. The CDR3 totals 17 residues. V gave up 0 bases and J gave up 8 bases; unmatched junction bases: 8. Germline assignment: CDR1 SGHRS and CDR2 YFSETQ. The CDR3 DNA reads TGCGCCAGCAGCTTGGTCCCCGGGACTAGCGGGACCGATGAGCAGTTCTTC. The encoded protein is CASSLVPGTSGTDEQFF.

For this clonotype: Compared with germline, one end of the junction differs, possibly owing to a read error. The V and J genes are TRBV6-1 and TRBJ1-5; D possibly corresponds to TRBD1 (6 bases). Per the germline V gene, CDR1 is MNHNS and CDR2 is SASEGT. CDR3 size: 14 residues. The CDR3 spells CTSRSGQSNQPQHF. The CDR3 DNA sequence: TGTACCAGCAGATCCGGACAGAGCAATCAGCCCCAGCATTTT.

This clonotype was seen only a few times. This chain connects TRBV18 to TRBJ2-7, with 8 positions matching TRBD1. The CDR3 totals 18 residues. V trimming: 3 bases; J trimming: 2 bases; junction bases outside the gene matches: 15. Germline-derived CDR1 and CDR2 are KGHSH and LQKENI. CDR3: CASSPADRAPTSTYEQYF. CDR3 sequence (DNA): TGTGCCAGCTCACCTGCGGACAGGGCGCCCACCTCCACCTACGAGCAGTACTTC.

This clonotype was seen many times. The chain uses TRBV7-2 and TRBJ1-4; 7 bases fit TRBD1. The germline gives CDR1 SGHTA, CDR2 FQGNSA. The CDR3 covers 14 residues. The ends lost 5 bases at V and 8 bases at J; junction bases unmatched: 8. CDR3: CASSLRQGSEKLFF. CDR3 bases: TGTGCCAGCAGCCTTCGACAGGGATCAGAAAAACTGTTTTTT. The full variable domain, completed using reference TRBV7-2 and TRBJ1-4, is GAGVSQSPSNKVTEKGKDVELRCDPISGHTALYWYRQSLGQGLEFLIYFQGNSAPDKSGLPSDRFSAERTGGSVSTLTIQRTQQEDSAVYLCASSLRQGSEKLFFGSGTQLSVL.

V and J are TRBV2 and TRBJ1-2; 8 nucleotides match TRBD1. The germline CDR1 and CDR2 sequences are SNHLY and FYNNEI. V dropped 6 bases and J dropped 2; count of bases not matched to a gene: 8. This CDR3 is built from 15 residues. The CDR3 DNA follows: TGTGCCAGCAGCTCGCCCTACAGGGGGAACTATGGCTACACCTTC. Translating gives CASSSPYRGNYGYTF.

V is TRBV6-5 and J is TRBJ2-5; TRBD2 matches at 7 bases. V lost 4 bases to trimming and J lost 5 bases; unmatched junction nucleotides: 7. The CDR3 runs 14 residues. Germline V gene data show CDR1 as MNHEY and CDR2 as SVGAGI. The DNA for the CDR3 is TGTGCCAGCAGTTGGACCAAAGCGGGGGAGACCCAGTACTTC. Amino acids: CASSWTKAGETQYF.

The chain couples TRBV20-1 to TRBJ2-7; the D gene is possibly TRBD2 (6 bases). This CDR3 has 15 amino acids. Germline loops: CDR1 DFQATT, CDR2 SNEGSKA (reference sequence). Trimming cost V 2 bases and J 3 bases, with 17 bases left between them. The CDR3 is CSARLLGGPFYEQYF. The CDR3 coding sequence is TGCAGTGCTAGATTATTGGGGGGACCTTTCTACGAGCAGTACTTC.

CDR3 nucleotide sequence: TGTGCCAGCAGTTCAGCCGGGACAGGGAACTACGAGCAGTACTTC. It specifies CASSSAGTGNYEQYF. The chain couples TRBV28 to TRBJ2-7; 9 nucleotides match TRBD1. The germline V gene has CDR1 MDHEN and CDR2 SYDVKM. V lost 4 bases to trimming and J lost 3 bases; unmatched junction nucleotides: 7. The CDR3 extends over 15 amino acids.

The rearrangement uses TRBV28 and TRBJ2-1; no definite D call. The CDR3 sequence is 17 residues long. The V gene's germline CDR1 is MDHEN and CDR2 SYDVKM. Deletions cut 0 bases from V and 1 base from J, with 13 bases between. The CDR3: CASSLCEVLGSYNEQFF. The CDR3 DNA reads TGTGCCAGCAGTTTATGCGAGGTCCTCGGATCCTACAATGAGCAGTTCTTC.

As DNA, the CDR3 is TGTGCCAGCAGCTTCGAGCGGTCGCTGGATACGCAGTATTTT. It yields the protein CASSFERSLDTQYF. The chain is built from TRBV5-5 and TRBJ2-3; the D gene is possibly TRBD2 (5 bases). In germline, CDR1 is SGHKS, CDR2 YYEKEE (reference sequence). The CDR3 runs 14 residues. The ends were cut back, 2 bases at V and 6 bases at J, with 13 bases in the middle.